The rows below give T cell receptor beta chains drawn from one sample of a study of blood T cell repertoires in COVID-19. Clones were read by immunoSEQ multiplex PCR, and TCRdb kept only the in-frame ones, dropping some. The table lists roughly 500,000 clones, more than 85% of them singletons, with more than 7.5% in the top ten. Sequenced input: PBMCs or T cells enriched from blood (not recorded which). Receptors were obtained from a woman aged 55-70 years who had recovered from COVID-19. Both conserved end residues are part of each CDR3. D genes are given only for firm matches. Clone size, where shown, is once, few, many, or a class for clones that have expanded.

J: TRBJ2-1; D: -; size: -; V: TRBV2; DNA: TGTGCCAGCCGTCCCTCCTACAATGAGCAGTTCTTC; CDR3: CASRPSYNEQFF
J: TRBJ1-1; D: TRBD1; size: -; V: TRBV9; DNA: TGTGCCAGCAGCCCGGACAGGGCCCGAACTGAAGCTTTCTTT; CDR3: CASSPDRARTEAFF
J: TRBJ1-5; D: -; size: -; V: TRBV7-8; DNA: TGTGCCAGCAGCCACCTCGGGTATAGCAATCAGCCCCAGCATTTT; CDR3: CASSHLGYSNQPQHF
J: TRBJ2-1; D: TRBD2; size: -; V: TRBV9; DNA: TGTGCCAGCAGCGTAGGAGTAGCGGGGCCCACTAATGAGCAGTTCTTC; CDR3: CASSVGVAGPTNEQFF
J: TRBJ1-1; D: -; size: -; V: TRBV6-5; DNA: TGTGCCAGCATCGTCGGGGGAGGGACTGAAGCTTTCTTT; CDR3: CASIVGGGTEAFF
J: TRBJ2-3; D: -; size: -; V: TRBV18; DNA: TGTGCCAGCTCACCAGGGCGCGGTGGGGAGGATACGCAGTATTTT; CDR3: CASSPGRGGEDTQYF
J: TRBJ1-5; D: TRBD1; size: -; V: TRBV4-1; DNA: TGCGCCAGCAGCCCGGGGACAGATCCTTCCAATCAGCCCCAGCATTTT; CDR3: CASSPGTDPSNQPQHF
J: TRBJ2-2; D: TRBD2; size: -; V: TRBV3-1/TRBV3-2; DNA: TGTGCCAGCAGCCAAGCGGGACTAGCGGGGGGGAACACCGGGGAGCTGTTTTTT; CDR3: CASSQAGLAGGNTGELFF
J: TRBJ1-3; D: TRBD1; size: few; V: TRBV18; DNA: TGTGCCAGCTCACCATGGGACAGCGAGACTGGAAACACCATATATTTT; CDR3: CASSPWDSETGNTIYF
J: TRBJ2-2; D: -; size: -; V: TRBV13; DNA: TGTGCCAGCAGCTTACCAGCGGGCAACACCGGGGAGCTGTTTTTT; CDR3: CASSLPAGNTGELFF
J: TRBJ1-4; D: TRBD1; size: -; V: TRBV24-1; DNA: TGTGCCACCAGTGATCCCCGGACAGGGACAAATGAAAAACTGTTTTTT; CDR3: CATSDPRTGTNEKLFF
J: TRBJ1-2; D: -; size: -; V: TRBV28; DNA: TGTGCCAGCAGTTTGGGGGGACGGTATGGCTACACCTTC; CDR3: CASSLGGRYGYTF
J: TRBJ1-2; D: TRBD1; size: -; V: TRBV12-3/TRBV12-4; DNA: TGTGCCAGCAGAGGGACAGGGGGCTATGGCTACACCTTC; CDR3: CASRGTGGYGYTF
J: TRBJ1-5; D: -; size: -; V: TRBV30; DNA: TGTGCCTGGAGCCTCGACTTCAATCAGCCCCAGCATTTT; CDR3: CAWSLDFNQPQHF
J: TRBJ1-4; D: -; size: -; V: TRBV5-1; DNA: TGCGCCAGCAGCTTGGCGGGGGTGGATGGCGAAAAACTGTTTTTT; CDR3: CASSLAGVDGEKLFF
J: TRBJ2-7; D: TRBD2; size: -; V: TRBV13; DNA: TGTGCCAGCAGCTTAAATTTGGGGGGGGCCTACGAGCAGTACTTC; CDR3: CASSLNLGGAYEQYF
J: TRBJ2-2; D: TRBD1; size: few; V: TRBV19; DNA: TGTGCCAGCCGGGACAGGCTTGCCGGGGAGCTGTTTTTT; CDR3: CASRDRLAGELFF
J: TRBJ1-1; D: -; size: -; V: TRBV19; DNA: TGTGCCAGTAGATCAGACAGGAGGCGGACTGAAGCTTTCTTT; CDR3: CASRSDRRRTEAFF
J: TRBJ2-5; D: -; size: -; V: TRBV25-1; DNA: TGTGCCAGCAGTGAAGTGGACAGGAGGGGAGAGACCCAGTACTTC; CDR3: CASSEVDRRGETQYF
J: TRBJ1-1; D: -; size: -; V: TRBV18; DNA: TGTGCCAGCTCACCAAGTAGCGGGGTCACTGAAGCTTTCTTT; CDR3: CASSPSSGVTEAFF
J: TRBJ2-5; D: -; size: -; V: TRBV7-6; DNA: TGTGCCAGCAGCCGCCTCGGACAGCCCCAAGAGACCCAGTACTTC; CDR3: CASSRLGQPQETQYF
J: TRBJ2-5; D: -; size: -; V: TRBV3-1/TRBV3-2; DNA: TGTGCCAGCAGCCCGGACTTTGCCAAGACCCAGTACTTC; CDR3: CASSPDFAKTQYF
J: TRBJ2-2; D: -; size: -; V: TRBV3-1/TRBV3-2; DNA: TGTGCCAGCAGCCAAGACCACAGGTACACCGGGGAGCTGTTTTTT; CDR3: CASSQDHRYTGELFF
J: TRBJ1-2; D: TRBD1; size: -; V: TRBV12-5; DNA: TGTGCTAGTGGTACCCGGGACAGCTATGGCTACACCTTC; CDR3: CASGTRDSYGYTF
J: TRBJ2-5; D: TRBD2; size: -; V: TRBV5-5; DNA: TGTGCCAGCAGCTACAATAGGCTCCTGGGGACTAGCGGGGAGACCCAGTACTTC; CDR3: CASSYNRLLGTSGETQYF
J: TRBJ1-3; D: -; size: -; V: TRBV27; DNA: TGTGCCAGCACCGAGGCGGACAGCTCCGGAAACACCATATATTTT; CDR3: CASTEADSSGNTIYF
J: TRBJ2-7; D: -; size: -; V: TRBV2; DNA: TGTGCCAGCAGTTTCGAGAGCGGCCAGTCCTACGAGCAGTACTTC; CDR3: CASSFESGQSYEQYF
J: TRBJ2-2; D: -; size: -; V: TRBV9; DNA: TGTGCCAGCAGCGTAGTAACAGGGAACACCGGGGAGCTGTTTTTT; CDR3: CASSVVTGNTGELFF
J: TRBJ1-3; D: TRBD1; size: -; V: TRBV27; DNA: TGTGCCAGCAGTTTATCGTTGACAGGGGTTGGAAACACCATATATTTT; CDR3: CASSLSLTGVGNTIYF
J: TRBJ1-6; D: TRBD1; size: -; V: TRBV2; DNA: TGTGCCAGCACCTTAGGACAGGGCTATTCACCCCTCCACTTT; CDR3: CASTLGQGYSPLHF
J: TRBJ1-2; D: -; size: -; V: TRBV29-1; DNA: TGCAGCGTTGGGGAGGAGTCCTATGGCTACACCTTC; CDR3: CSVGEESYGYTF
J: TRBJ2-3; D: -; size: -; V: TRBV20-1; DNA: TGCAGTGCTAGTTTTCAGGACAGAGTCACAGATACGCAGTATTTT; CDR3: CSASFQDRVTDTQYF
J: TRBJ1-6; D: -; size: -; V: TRBV3-1/TRBV3-2; DNA: TGTGCCAGCAGCCAAGTAAGGGGTAATTCACCCCTCCACTTT; CDR3: CASSQVRGNSPLHF
J: TRBJ1-1; D: TRBD1; size: -; V: TRBV10-3; DNA: TGTGCCATCAGCAACAGGGGCACTGAAGCTTTCTTT; CDR3: CAISNRGTEAFF
J: TRBJ2-5; D: TRBD1; size: -; V: TRBV24-1; DNA: TGTGCCACCAGGGAGACAGGGCACCAAGAGACCCAGTACTTC; CDR3: CATRETGHQETQYF
J: TRBJ2-1; D: -; size: few; V: TRBV28; DNA: TGTGCCAGCAGTTTCTCTCTCGGTGAGCAGTTCTTC; CDR3: CASSFSLGEQFF
J: TRBJ1-1; D: -; size: -; V: TRBV2; DNA: TGTGCCAGCAGCGGGGGACTGGTAGGGAACACTGAAGCTTTCTTT; CDR3: CASSGGLVGNTEAFF
J: TRBJ1-6; D: -; size: -; V: TRBV11-2; DNA: TGTGCCAGCAGCTTTAGACAGAATTCACCCCTCCACTTT; CDR3: CASSFRQNSPLHF
J: TRBJ2-1; D: TRBD1; size: -; V: TRBV5-1; DNA: TGCGCCAGCAGCGTGAGGACAGGGGGCTGGGAGCAGTTCTTC; CDR3: CASSVRTGGWEQFF
J: TRBJ2-7; D: TRBD1; size: once; V: TRBV18; DNA: TGTGCCAGCTCAGACAGGGCTGGCGAGCAGTACTTC; CDR3: CASSDRAGEQYF
J: TRBJ2-6; D: -; size: -; V: TRBV2; DNA: TGTGCCAGCAGAGGAGGAGCCTCTGGGGCCAACGTCCTGACTTTC; CDR3: CASRGGASGANVLTF
J: TRBJ2-3; D: TRBD1; size: -; V: TRBV2; DNA: TGTGCCAGCCACAGGGGTTTCACAGATACGCAGTATTTT; CDR3: CASHRGFTDTQYF
J: TRBJ2-7; D: TRBD2; size: -; V: TRBV19; DNA: TGTGCCAGTAGAGTCCGAGCGGGGGGGCCCGAGCAGTACTTC; CDR3: CASRVRAGGPEQYF
J: TRBJ1-2; D: -; size: -; V: TRBV30; DNA: TGTGCCTGGAGTGTCCAGGGAGGCTACACCTTC; CDR3: CAWSVQGGYTF
J: TRBJ1-6; D: TRBD1; size: -; V: TRBV30; DNA: TGTGCCTGGAGTGTAGGGACAGGAGTCTCACCCCTCCACTTT; CDR3: CAWSVGTGVSPLHF
J: TRBJ2-3; D: -; size: once; V: TRBV9; DNA: TGTGCCAGCACCGGCAGAGCGGAGCAGGATACGCAGTATTTT; CDR3: CASTGRAEQDTQYF
J: TRBJ1-1; D: -; size: -; V: TRBV19; DNA: TGTGCCAGTAGCCACCTGGGCAGGGGTACTGAAGCTTTCTTT; CDR3: CASSHLGRGTEAFF
J: TRBJ1-5; D: -; size: -; V: TRBV19; DNA: TGTGCCAGTAGCATAATACAGGGATCGGCAGCTCAGCCCCAGCATTTT; CDR3: CASSIIQGSAAQPQHF
J: TRBJ2-2; D: TRBD1; size: -; V: TRBV5-1; DNA: TGCGCCAGCAGCATCGGCCGGACAGGCAGGGGCACCGGGGAGCTGTTTTTT; CDR3: CASSIGRTGRGTGELFF
J: TRBJ1-1; D: -; size: -; V: TRBV5-1; DNA: TGCGCCAGCAGCTTACGCGGTCCTGATGAAGCTTTCTTT; CDR3: CASSLRGPDEAFF
J: TRBJ1-4; D: TRBD1; size: -; V: TRBV11-2; DNA: TGTGCCAGCAGCTTAGTCCCGACAGGGGGAGGTGAAAAACTGTTTTTT; CDR3: CASSLVPTGGGEKLFF
J: TRBJ1-1; D: -; size: -; V: TRBV19; DNA: TGTGCCAGTAGCCCAGTATCGTTGGGGGCTGACACTGAAGCTTTCTTT; CDR3: CASSPVSLGADTEAFF
J: TRBJ2-7; D: TRBD2; size: -; V: TRBV5-1; DNA: TGCGCCAGCAGCTTAGAAATAGCGGGAGTCTACGAGCAGTACTTC; CDR3: CASSLEIAGVYEQYF
J: TRBJ2-1; D: -; size: -; V: TRBV5-4; DNA: TGTGCCAGCAGCCCCCTGGGGGAGGCAAATAAGAATGAGCAGTTCTTC; CDR3: CASSPLGEANKNEQFF
J: TRBJ1-2; D: -; size: -; V: TRBV6-1; DNA: TGTGCCAGCAGTGAATCCACAGCTGCGTACTATGGCTACACCTTC; CDR3: CASSESTAAYYGYTF